This entry is about one TCR beta chain. The sample belongs to a study of T cell responses to AZD1222 COVID-19 vaccine. TCRdb's table, derived via immunoSEQ multiplex PCR, lists solely in-frame clones and lacks some. The data contain around 150,000 clones, approximately 90% of them singletons. V was cut by 0 bases and J by 10 bases, with 10 bases left in between. The CDR3 covers 13 residues. From germline, CDR1 is LNHNV and CDR2 YYDKDF (reference sequence). The clonotype originates from an adult who received the AZD1222 COVID-19 vaccine. Sequencing used peripheral blood, obtained 28 days after the second AZD1222 dose. J is TRBJ1-3 and V is TRBV15; D unresolved. CDR3 DNA sequence: TGTGCCACCAGCAGAGATGAGGACTCTACCATATATTTT. It translates to CATSRDEDSTIYF.